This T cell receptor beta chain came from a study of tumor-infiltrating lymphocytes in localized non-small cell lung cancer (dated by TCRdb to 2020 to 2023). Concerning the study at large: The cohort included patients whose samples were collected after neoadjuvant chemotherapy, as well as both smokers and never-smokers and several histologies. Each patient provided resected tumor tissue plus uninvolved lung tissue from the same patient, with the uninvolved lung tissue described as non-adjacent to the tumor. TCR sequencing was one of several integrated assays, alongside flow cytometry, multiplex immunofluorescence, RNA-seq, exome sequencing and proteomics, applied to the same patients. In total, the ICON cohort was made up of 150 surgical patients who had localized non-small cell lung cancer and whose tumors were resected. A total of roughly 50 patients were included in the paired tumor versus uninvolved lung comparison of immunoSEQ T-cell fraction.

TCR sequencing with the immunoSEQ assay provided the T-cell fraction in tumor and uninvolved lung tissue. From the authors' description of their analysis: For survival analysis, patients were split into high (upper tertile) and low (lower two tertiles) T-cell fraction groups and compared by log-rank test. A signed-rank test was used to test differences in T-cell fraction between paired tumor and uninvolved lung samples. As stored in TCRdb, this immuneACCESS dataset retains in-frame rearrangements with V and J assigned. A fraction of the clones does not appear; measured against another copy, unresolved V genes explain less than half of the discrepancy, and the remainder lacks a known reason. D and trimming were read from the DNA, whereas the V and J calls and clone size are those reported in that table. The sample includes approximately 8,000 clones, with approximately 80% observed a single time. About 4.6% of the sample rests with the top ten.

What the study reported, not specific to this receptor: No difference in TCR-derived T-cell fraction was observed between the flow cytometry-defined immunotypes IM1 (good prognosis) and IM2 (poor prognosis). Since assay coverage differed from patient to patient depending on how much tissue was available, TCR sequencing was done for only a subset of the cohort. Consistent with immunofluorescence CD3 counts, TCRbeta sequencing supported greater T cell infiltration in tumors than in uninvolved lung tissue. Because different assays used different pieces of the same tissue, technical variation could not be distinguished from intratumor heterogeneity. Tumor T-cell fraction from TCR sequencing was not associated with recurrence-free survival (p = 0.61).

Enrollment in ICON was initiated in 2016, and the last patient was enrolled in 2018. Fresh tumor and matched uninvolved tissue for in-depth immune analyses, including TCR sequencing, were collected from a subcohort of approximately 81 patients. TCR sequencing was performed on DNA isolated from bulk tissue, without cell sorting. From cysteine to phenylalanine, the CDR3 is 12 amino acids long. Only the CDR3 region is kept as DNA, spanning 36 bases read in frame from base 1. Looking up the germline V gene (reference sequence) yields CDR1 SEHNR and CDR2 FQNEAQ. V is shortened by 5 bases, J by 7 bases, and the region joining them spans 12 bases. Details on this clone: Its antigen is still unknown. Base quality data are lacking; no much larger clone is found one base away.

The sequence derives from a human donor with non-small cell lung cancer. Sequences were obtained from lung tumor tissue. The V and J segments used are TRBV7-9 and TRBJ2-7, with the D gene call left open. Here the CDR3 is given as CASSTDSREQYF. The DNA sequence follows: TGTGCCAGCAGCACCGATTCTAGGGAGCAGTACTTC.